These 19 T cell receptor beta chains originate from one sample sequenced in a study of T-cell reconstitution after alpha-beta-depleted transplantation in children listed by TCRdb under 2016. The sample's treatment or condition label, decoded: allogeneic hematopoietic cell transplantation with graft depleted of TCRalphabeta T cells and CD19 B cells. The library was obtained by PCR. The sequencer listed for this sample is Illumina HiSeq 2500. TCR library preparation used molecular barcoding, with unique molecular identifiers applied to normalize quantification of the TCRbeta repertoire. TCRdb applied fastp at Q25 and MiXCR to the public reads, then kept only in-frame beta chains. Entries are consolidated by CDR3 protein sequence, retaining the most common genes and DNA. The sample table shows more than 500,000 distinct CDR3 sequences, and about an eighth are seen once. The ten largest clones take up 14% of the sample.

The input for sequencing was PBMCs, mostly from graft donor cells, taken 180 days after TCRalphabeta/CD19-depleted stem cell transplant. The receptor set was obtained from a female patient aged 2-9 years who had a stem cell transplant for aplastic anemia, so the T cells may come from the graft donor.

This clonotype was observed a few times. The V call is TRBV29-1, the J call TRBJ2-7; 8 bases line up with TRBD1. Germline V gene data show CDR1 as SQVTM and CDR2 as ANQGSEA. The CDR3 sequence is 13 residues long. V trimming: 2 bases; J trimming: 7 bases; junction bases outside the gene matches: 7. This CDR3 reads CSVETQTGAEQYF. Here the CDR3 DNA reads TGCAGCGTTGAAACGCAGACAGGGGCTGAGCAGTACTTC.

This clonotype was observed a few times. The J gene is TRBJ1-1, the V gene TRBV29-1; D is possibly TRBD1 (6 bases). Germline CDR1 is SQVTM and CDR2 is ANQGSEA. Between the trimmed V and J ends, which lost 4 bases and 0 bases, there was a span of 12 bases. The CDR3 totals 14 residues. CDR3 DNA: TGCAGCGTTGGTCAGGGGAGGATGAACACTGAAGCTTTCTTT. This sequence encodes CSVGQGRMNTEAFF. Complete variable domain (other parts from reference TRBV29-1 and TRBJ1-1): SAVISQKPSRDICQRGTSLTIQCQVDSQVTMMFWYRQQPGQSLTLIATANQGSEATYESGFVIDKFPISRPNLTFSTLTVSNMSPEDSSIYLCSVGQGRMNTEAFFGQGTRLTVV.

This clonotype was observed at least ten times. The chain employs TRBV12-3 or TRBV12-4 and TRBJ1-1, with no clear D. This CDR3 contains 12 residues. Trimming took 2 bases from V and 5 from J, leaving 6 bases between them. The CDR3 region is CASSLWQTEAFF. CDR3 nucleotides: TGTGCCAGCAGTTTATGGCAAACTGAAGCTTTCTTT.

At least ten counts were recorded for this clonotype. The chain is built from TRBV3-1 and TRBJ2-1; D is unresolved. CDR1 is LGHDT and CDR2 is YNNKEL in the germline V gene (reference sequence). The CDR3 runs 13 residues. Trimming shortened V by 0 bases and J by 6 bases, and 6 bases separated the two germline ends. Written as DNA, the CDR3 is TGTGCCAGCAGCCAAGATCGAGGCAATGAGCAGTTCTTC. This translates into CASSQDRGNEQFF.

This CDR3 reads CASRTGADTEAFF. In nucleotides, the CDR3 is TGTGCCAGCAGAACAGGGGCGGACACTGAAGCTTTCTTT. The rearrangement links TRBV28 to TRBJ1-1; 7 bases match TRBD1. V lost 6 bases, J lost 3 bases, and 4 bases stayed unmatched. CDR3 length equals 13 residues. Germline V gives CDR1 MDHEN, CDR2 SYDVKM.

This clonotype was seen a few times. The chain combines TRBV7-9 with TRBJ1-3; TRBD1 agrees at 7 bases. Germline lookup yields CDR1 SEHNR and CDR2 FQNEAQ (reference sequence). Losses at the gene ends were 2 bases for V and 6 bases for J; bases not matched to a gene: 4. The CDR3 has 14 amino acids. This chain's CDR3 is CASSLRQGQNTIYF. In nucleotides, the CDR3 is TGTGCCAGCAGCTTACGACAGGGTCAAAACACCATATATTTT. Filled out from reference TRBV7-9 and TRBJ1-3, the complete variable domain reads DTGVSQNPRHKITKRGQNVTFRCDPISEHNRLYWYRQTLGQGPEFLTYFQNEAQLEKSRLLSDRFSAERPKGSFSTLEIQRTEQGDSAMYLCASSLRQGQNTIYFGEGSWLTVV.

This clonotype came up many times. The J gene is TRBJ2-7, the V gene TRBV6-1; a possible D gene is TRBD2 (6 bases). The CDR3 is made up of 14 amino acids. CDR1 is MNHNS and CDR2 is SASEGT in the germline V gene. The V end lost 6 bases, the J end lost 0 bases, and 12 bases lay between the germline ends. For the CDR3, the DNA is TGTGCCAGCAGCGGGACTGGGAACTCCTACGAGCAGTACTTC. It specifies CASSGTGNSYEQYF.

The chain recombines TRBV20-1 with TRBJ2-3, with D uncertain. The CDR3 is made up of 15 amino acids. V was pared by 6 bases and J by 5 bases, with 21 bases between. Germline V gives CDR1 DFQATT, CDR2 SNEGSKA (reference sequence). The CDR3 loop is CSAHLWTDRLDTQYF. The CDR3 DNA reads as TGCAGTGCCCATCTTTGGACCGACCGTCTAGATACGCAGTATTTT.

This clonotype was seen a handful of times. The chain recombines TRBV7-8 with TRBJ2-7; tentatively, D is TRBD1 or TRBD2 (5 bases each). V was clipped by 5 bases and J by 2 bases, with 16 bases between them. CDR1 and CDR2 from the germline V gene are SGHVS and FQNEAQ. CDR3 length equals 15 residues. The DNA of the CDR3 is TGTGCCAGCAGCCAGCTTGGGACGGGTACCTACGAGCAGTACGTC. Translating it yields CASSQLGTGTYEQYV.

DNA for the CDR3: TGTGCCAGCAGTCCCCTAGGAGCGAATGAGCAGTTCTTC. As protein: CASSPLGANEQFF. The chain employs TRBV27 and TRBJ2-1; D is uncertain. Germline V gene sequence: CDR1 MNHEY, CDR2 SMNVEV (reference sequence). This CDR3 comprises 13 residues. Between the trimmed V and J ends, which lost 5 bases and 7 bases, there was a span of 12 bases.

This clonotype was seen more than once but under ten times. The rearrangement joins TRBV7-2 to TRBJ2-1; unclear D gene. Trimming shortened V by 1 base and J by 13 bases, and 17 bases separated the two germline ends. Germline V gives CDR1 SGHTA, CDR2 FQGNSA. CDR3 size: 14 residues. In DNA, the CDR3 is TGTGCCAGCAGCTTAGGGTTATCAGGAGCCGTACAGTTCTTC. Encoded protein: CASSLGLSGAVQFF. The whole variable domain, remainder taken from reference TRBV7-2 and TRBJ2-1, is GAGVSQSPSNKVTEKGKDVELRCDPISGHTALYWYRQSLGQGLEFLIYFQGNSAPDKSGLPSDRFSAERTGGSVSTLTIQRTQQEDSAVYLCASSLGLSGAVQFFGPGTRLTVL.

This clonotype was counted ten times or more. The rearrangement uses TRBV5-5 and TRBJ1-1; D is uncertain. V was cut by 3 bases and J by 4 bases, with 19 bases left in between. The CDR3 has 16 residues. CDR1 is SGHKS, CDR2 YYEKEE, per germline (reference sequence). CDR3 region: CASSSLRAPKGTEAFF. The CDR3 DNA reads TGTGCCAGCAGCTCGCTCCGGGCCCCGAAGGGCACTGAAGCTTTCTTT.

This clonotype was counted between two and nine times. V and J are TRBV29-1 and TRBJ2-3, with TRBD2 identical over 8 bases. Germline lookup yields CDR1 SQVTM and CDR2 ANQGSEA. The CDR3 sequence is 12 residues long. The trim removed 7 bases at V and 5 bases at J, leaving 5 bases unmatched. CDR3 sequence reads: CSALGGGDTQYF. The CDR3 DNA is TGCAGCGCACTCGGGGGGGGAGATACGCAGTATTTT.

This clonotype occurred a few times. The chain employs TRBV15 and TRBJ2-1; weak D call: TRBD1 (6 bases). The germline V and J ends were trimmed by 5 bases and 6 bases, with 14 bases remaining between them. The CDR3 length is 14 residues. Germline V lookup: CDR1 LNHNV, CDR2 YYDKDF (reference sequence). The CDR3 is CATSSYREFNEQFF. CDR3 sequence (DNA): TGTGCCACCAGCTCCTACAGGGAATTCAATGAGCAGTTCTTC.

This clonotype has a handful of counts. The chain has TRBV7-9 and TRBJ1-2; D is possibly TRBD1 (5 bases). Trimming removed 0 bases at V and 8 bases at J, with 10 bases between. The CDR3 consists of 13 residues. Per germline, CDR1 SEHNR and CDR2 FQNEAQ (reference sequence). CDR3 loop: CASSLARVRGYTF. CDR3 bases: TGTGCCAGCAGCTTAGCCAGGGTCCGGGGCTACACCTTC.

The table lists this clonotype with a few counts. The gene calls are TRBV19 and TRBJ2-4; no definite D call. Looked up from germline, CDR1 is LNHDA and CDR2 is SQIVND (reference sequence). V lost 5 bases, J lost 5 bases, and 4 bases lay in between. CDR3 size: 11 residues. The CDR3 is CASSVQNIQYF. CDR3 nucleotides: TGTGCCAGTAGTGTTCAAAACATTCAGTACTTC.

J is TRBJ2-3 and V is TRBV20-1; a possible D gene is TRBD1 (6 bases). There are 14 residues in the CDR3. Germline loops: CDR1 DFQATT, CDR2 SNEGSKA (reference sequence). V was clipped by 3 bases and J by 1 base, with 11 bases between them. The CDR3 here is CSASSWGRTDTQYF. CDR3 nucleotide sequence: TGCAGTGCTAGCAGCTGGGGGCGCACAGATACGCAGTATTTT.

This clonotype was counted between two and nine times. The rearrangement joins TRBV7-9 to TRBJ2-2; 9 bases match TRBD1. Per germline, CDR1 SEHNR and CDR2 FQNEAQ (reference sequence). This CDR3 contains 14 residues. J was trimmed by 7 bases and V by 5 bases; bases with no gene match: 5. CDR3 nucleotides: TGTGCCAGCAGCCCACAGGGGGCTATCGGGGAGCTGTTTTTT. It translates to CASSPQGAIGELFF.

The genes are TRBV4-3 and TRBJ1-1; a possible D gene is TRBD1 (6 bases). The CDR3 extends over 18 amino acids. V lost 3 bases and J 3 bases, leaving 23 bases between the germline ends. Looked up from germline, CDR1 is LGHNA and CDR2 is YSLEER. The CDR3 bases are TGCGCCAGCAGCCATGCAATGGGACACCACGTATTTTACACTGAAGCTTTCTTT. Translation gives CASSHAMGHHVFYTEAFF.